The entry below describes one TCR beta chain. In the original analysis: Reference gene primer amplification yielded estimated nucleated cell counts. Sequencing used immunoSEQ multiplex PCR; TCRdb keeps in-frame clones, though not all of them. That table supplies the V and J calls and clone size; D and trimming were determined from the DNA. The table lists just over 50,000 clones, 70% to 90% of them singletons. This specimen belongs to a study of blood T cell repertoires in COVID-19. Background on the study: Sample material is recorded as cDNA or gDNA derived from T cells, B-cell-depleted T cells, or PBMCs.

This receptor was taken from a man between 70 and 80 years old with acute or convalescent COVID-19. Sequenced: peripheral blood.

This CDR3 is CASSLDPIGNTIYF. The CDR3 DNA reads as TGTGCCAGCAGCTTAGATCCCATCGGAAACACCATATATTTT. The chain has TRBV11-2 and TRBJ1-3; D not resolved. Germline V lookup: CDR1 SGHAT, CDR2 FQNNGV. The CDR3 length is 14 residues. Trimming removed 0 bases from V and 4 bases from J, with 7 bases in between.